These 16 T cell receptor beta chains came from one sample sequenced in a study of blood T cell repertoires in COVID-19. Profiled with immunoSEQ multiplex PCR; TCRdb holds only in-frame clones, not every one. The sample has roughly 400,000 clones, 88% seen once. The sequencing sample was made of PBMCs or T cells enriched from blood (not recorded which). These receptors all come from a woman aged 18-35 years who had been exposed to COVID-19.

This clone turned up a few times. V usage is TRBV28 and J usage is TRBJ1-5; no clear D gene. Between the trimmed V and J ends, which lost 6 bases and 0 bases, there was a span of 27 bases. Looked up from germline, CDR1 is MDHEN and CDR2 is SYDVKM. The CDR3 loop spans 20 amino acids. The CDR3 protein is CASSPPKGYISGYSNQPQHF. The CDR3 region has the DNA TGTGCCAGCAGCCCTCCTAAAGGATATATATCGGGATATAGCAATCAGCCCCAGCATTTT. The full variable domain, completed using reference TRBV28 and TRBJ1-5, is DVKVTQSSRYLVKRTGEKVFLECVQDMDHENMFWYRQDPGLGLRLIYFSYDVKMKEKGDIPEGYSVSREKKERFSLILESASTNQTSMYLCASSPPKGYISGYSNQPQHFGDGTRLSIL.

This rearrangement joins TRBV9 to TRBJ2-7; TRBD1 is a possible D gene (5 bases). There are 16 residues in the CDR3. CDR1 and CDR2 (germline): SGDLS, YYNGEE. Trimming took 3 bases from V and 2 from J, leaving 18 bases between them. CDR3 nucleotides: TGTGCCAGCAGCGCGAACAAAGACAGACCTACCTACGAGCAGTACTTC. Protein product: CASSANKDRPTYEQYF.

There are a few counts of this clone. The rearrangement links TRBV4-1 to TRBJ2-2; 8 nucleotides line up with TRBD1. The V and J ends lost 2 bases and 6 bases, in that order; junction bases with no gene match: 14. This CDR3 is built from 18 residues. CDR1 and CDR2 from the germline V gene are MGHRA and YSYEKL. CDR3: CASSQFVAGTGGAGELFF. The CDR3 DNA sequence: TGCGCCAGCAGCCAATTCGTAGCCGGGACAGGAGGTGCCGGGGAGCTGTTTTTT.

The chain joins TRBV29-1 to TRBJ1-5; possibly TRBD1 for D (5 bases). V was trimmed by 5 bases and J by 5 bases, leaving 19 bases between them. Germline CDR1 and CDR2: SQVTM and ANQGSEA. This CDR3 contains 15 residues. This CDR3 is CSVINQGGVDQPQHF. The CDR3 coding sequence is TGCAGCGTTATTAATCAGGGTGGTGTCGATCAGCCCCAGCATTTT.

This clone has more than one count but fewer than ten. V gene TRBV19 combines with J gene TRBJ1-6; 10 bases line up with TRBD1. The CDR3 contains 15 residues. The germline V gene encodes CDR1 LNHDA and CDR2 SQIVND (reference sequence). With 7 bases clipped from V and 9 bases from J, the junction kept 9 bases outside the gene matches. CDR3 residues: CASTRTGGVGSPLHF. CDR3 DNA sequence: TGTGCCAGTACCCGGACAGGGGGTGTAGGTTCACCCCTCCACTTT.

The chain carries TRBV18 and TRBJ2-1; possible D gene TRBD1, 6 bases. In germline, CDR1 is KGHSH, CDR2 LQKENI. V gave up 0 bases and J gave up 8 bases, with 20 bases separating them. This CDR3 region has 17 residues. The CDR3 is CASSPPAGRGSGYEQFF. The CDR3 DNA reads TGTGCCAGCTCACCACCCGCGGGCAGGGGATCTGGGTATGAGCAGTTCTTC.

CDR3 region: CATSDDYSEQFF. The CDR3 DNA is TGTGCCACCAGTGATGATTATAGTGAGCAGTTCTTC. This chain links TRBV24-1 with TRBJ2-1, with D uncertain. Germline CDR1 is KGHDR and CDR2 is SFDVKD. The V end lost 3 bases, the J end lost 9 bases, and 8 bases lay between the germline ends. This CDR3 has 12 amino acids.

The chain has TRBV14 and TRBJ2-7; D not certain. V lost 1 base and J lost 6, with 7 bases in between. The germline CDR1 and CDR2 sequences are SGHDN and FVKESK. This CDR3 has 12 amino acids. The CDR3 nucleotides read TGTGCCAGCAGCCAAGCTCGGTCCGAGCAGTACTTC. This gives the protein CASSQARSEQYF.

The CDR3 is CGHRANYGYTF. CDR3 in DNA: TGCGGACACCGAGCTAACTATGGCTACACCTTC. The gene calls are TRBV20-1 and TRBJ1-2; TRBD1 is a possible D gene (5 bases). CDR1 is DFQATT, CDR2 SNEGSKA, per germline (reference sequence). The CDR3 has 11 residues.

The chain uses TRBV5-4 and TRBJ2-7, with TRBD1 matching 8 bases. Trimming at V came to 5 bases and at J to 5 bases, leaving 9 bases not matched to a gene. CDR3 length equals 14 residues. CDR1 is SGHNT, CDR2 YYREEE, per germline (reference sequence). CDR3 in amino acids: CASRPSTDRDEQYF. CDR3 in DNA: TGTGCCAGCAGACCATCCACGGACAGGGACGAGCAGTACTTC.

This rearrangement joins TRBV28 to TRBJ1-2, with 9 bases lining up with TRBD1. Looked up from germline, CDR1 is MDHEN and CDR2 is SYDVKM. This CDR3 comprises 16 residues. Trimming at V came to 3 bases and at J to 4 bases, leaving 9 bases not matched to a gene. CDR3 bases: TGTGCCAGCAGTTTCCTATCCGGGACAGGGTCCTATGGCTACACCTTC. Translating gives CASSFLSGTGSYGYTF.

J is TRBJ2-3 and V is TRBV24-1; 7 bases map to TRBD1. The CDR3 runs to 14 residues. Germline V gene data show CDR1 as KGHDR and CDR2 as SFDVKD. The V and J ends lost 4 bases and 12 bases, in that order; junction bases with no gene match: 12. CDR3 residues: CATSEHAQGPLQYF. CDR3 nucleotides: TGTGCCACCAGTGAGCATGCACAGGGGCCGCTCCAGTATTTT.

The chain recombines TRBV4-1 with TRBJ2-7, with 7 bases matching TRBD1. There are 15 residues in the CDR3. Germline CDR1 and CDR2: MGHRA and YSYEKL. The V and J ends lost 3 bases and 2 bases, in that order; junction bases with no gene match: 7. CDR3 DNA: TGCGCCAGCAGCCACGGGACGGACAGGCCCTACGAGCAGTACTTC. It encodes CASSHGTDRPYEQYF.

The rearrangement links TRBV19 to TRBJ2-1, with 7 bases fitting TRBD2. V dropped 5 bases and J dropped 6; count of bases not matched to a gene: 13. Germline-derived CDR1 and CDR2 are LNHDA and SQIVND (reference sequence). The CDR3 is made up of 16 amino acids. The CDR3 bases are TGTGCCAGTAGTGGACCAATAAGGACTAGGGTCAATGAGCAGTTCTTC. The encoded protein is CASSGPIRTRVNEQFF.

The rearrangement joins TRBV7-2 to TRBJ1-2; 7 nucleotides agree with TRBD1. From germline, CDR1 is SGHTA and CDR2 FQGNSA. The CDR3 sequence is 14 residues long. V lost 5 bases to trimming and J lost 7 bases; unmatched junction nucleotides: 10. This chain's CDR3 is CASSPRQGGTGYTF. The CDR3 coding sequence is TGTGCCAGCAGCCCCCGACAGGGTGGTACTGGCTACACCTTC. Full variable domain (outside the CDR3, taken from reference TRBV7-2 and TRBJ1-2): GAGVSQSPSNKVTEKGKDVELRCDPISGHTALYWYRQSLGQGLEFLIYFQGNSAPDKSGLPSDRFSAERTGGSVSTLTIQRTQQEDSAVYLCASSPRQGGTGYTFGSGTRLTVV.

The gene calls are TRBV7-9 and TRBJ2-7; TRBD1 aligns across 11 bases. The CDR3 runs 16 residues. From germline, CDR1 is SEHNR and CDR2 FQNEAQ (reference sequence). Trimming at V came to 2 bases and at J to 4 bases, leaving 7 bases not matched to a gene. This chain's CDR3 is CASSLRTGGTTYEQYF. In nucleotides, the CDR3 is TGTGCCAGCAGCTTAAGGACAGGGGGCACTACTTACGAGCAGTACTTC.